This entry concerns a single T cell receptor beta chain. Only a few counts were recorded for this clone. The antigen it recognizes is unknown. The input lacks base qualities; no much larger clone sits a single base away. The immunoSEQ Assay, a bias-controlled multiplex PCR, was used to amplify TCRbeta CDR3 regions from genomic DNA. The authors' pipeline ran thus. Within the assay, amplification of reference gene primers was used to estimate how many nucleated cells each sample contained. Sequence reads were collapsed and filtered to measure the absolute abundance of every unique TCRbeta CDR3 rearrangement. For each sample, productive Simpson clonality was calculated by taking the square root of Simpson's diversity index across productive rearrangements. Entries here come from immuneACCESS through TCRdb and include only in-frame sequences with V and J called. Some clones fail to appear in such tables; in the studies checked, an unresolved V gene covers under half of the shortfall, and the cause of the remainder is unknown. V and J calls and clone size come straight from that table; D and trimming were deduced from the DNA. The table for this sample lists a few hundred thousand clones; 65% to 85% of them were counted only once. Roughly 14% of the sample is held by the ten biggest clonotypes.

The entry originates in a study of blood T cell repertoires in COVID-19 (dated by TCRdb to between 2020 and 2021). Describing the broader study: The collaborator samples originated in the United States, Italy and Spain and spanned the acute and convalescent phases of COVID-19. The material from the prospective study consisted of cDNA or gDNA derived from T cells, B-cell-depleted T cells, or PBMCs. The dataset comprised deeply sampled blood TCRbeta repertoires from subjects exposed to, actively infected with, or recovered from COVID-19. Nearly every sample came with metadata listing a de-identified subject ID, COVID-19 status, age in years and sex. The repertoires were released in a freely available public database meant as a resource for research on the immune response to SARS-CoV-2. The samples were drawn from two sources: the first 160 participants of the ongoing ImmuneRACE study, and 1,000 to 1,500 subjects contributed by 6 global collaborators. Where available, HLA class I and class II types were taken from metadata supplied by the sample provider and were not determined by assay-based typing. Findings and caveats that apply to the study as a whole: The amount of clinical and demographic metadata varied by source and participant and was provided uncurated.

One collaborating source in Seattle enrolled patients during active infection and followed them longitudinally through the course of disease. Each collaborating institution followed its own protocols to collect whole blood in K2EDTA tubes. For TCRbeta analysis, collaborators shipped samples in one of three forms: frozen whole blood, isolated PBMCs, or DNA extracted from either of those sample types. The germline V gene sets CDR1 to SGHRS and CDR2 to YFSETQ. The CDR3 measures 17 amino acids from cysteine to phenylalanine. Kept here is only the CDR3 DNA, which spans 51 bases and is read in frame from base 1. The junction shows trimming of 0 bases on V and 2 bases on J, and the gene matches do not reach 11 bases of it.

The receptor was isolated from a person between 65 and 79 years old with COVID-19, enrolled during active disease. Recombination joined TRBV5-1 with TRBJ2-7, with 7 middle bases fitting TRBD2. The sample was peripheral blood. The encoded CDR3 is CASSLDSGGTTTYEQYF. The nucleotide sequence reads TGCGCCAGCAGCTTGGATAGTGGAGGGACTACTACCTACGAGCAGTACTTC.